What follows are 16 T cell receptor beta chains derived from one specimen sequenced in a study of T cell responses to AZD1222 COVID-19 vaccine. Some clones are missing from TCRdb's copy, which holds only in-frame ones; the method was immunoSEQ multiplex PCR. Among about 150,000 clones listed, 84% were seen once. The source was peripheral blood, collected on day 0 of AZD1222 vaccination. The receptors stem from an adult in good health.

The chain combines TRBV6-6 with TRBJ2-7, with D perhaps matching TRBD2 (6 bases). The CDR3 is made up of 15 amino acids. Germline CDR1 is MNHNY and CDR2 is SVGAGI (reference sequence). Trimming removed 2 bases from V and 0 bases from J, with 11 bases in between. CDR3 nucleotides: TGTGCCAGCAGTTACCTAGGGACTGACTCCTACGAGCAGTACTTC. Protein sequence: CASSYLGTDSYEQYF.

This chain connects TRBV7-7 to TRBJ1-3; D gene ambiguous. The CDR3 runs to 15 residues. The V end was cut by 5 bases, the J end by 2 bases, with 13 bases between. Germline V gene sequence: CDR1 SSHAT, CDR2 FNYEAQ (reference sequence). CDR3 residues: CASSEGVGTGNTIYF. CDR3 sequence (DNA): TGTGCCAGCAGCGAGGGCGTCGGAACTGGAAACACCATATATTTT. Using reference TRBV7-7 and TRBJ1-3 for the parts outside the CDR3, the full variable domain is GAGVSQSPRYKVTKRGQDVTLRCDPISSHATLYWYQQALGQGPEFLTYFNYEAQPDKSGLPSDRFSAERPEGSISTLTIQRTEQRDSAMYRCASSEGVGTGNTIYFGEGSWLTVV.

The J gene is TRBJ1-6, the V gene TRBV27; D is possibly TRBD1 (6 bases). V was cut by 5 bases and J by 8 bases, with 10 bases left in between. CDR3 size: 13 residues. Germline CDR1 and CDR2: MNHEY and SMNVEV (reference sequence). CDR3 residues: CASSPDSYSPLHF. In DNA form, the CDR3 reads TGTGCCAGCAGTCCGGACAGCTATTCACCCCTCCACTTT.

The chain has TRBV28 and TRBJ2-2; D is uncertain. Germline-derived CDR1 and CDR2 are MDHEN and SYDVKM. V was trimmed by 2 bases and J by 1 base, leaving 5 bases between them. The CDR3 consists of 14 residues. CDR3 residues: CASSLAGNTGELFF. In DNA form, the CDR3 reads TGTGCCAGCAGTTTAGCAGGGAACACCGGGGAGCTGTTTTTT.

In nucleotides, the CDR3 is TGTGCCAGCAGACGACAGACCCGGGGTGGCTACACCTTC. It encodes CASRRQTRGGYTF. V and J are TRBV28 and TRBJ1-2; possibly TRBD1 for D (5 bases). The CDR3 contains 13 residues. V lost 6 bases, J lost 7 bases, and 15 bases lay in between. From germline, CDR1 is MDHEN and CDR2 SYDVKM.

In DNA, the CDR3 is TGCGCCAGCAGGAACGAGAACACTGAAGCTTTCTTT. Amino acid sequence: CASRNENTEAFF. The rearrangement uses TRBV5-1 and TRBJ1-1; no firm D call. Germline CDR1 reads SGHRS; CDR2 reads YFSETQ. The CDR3 contains 12 residues. V lost 5 bases and J lost 1, with 6 bases in between.

A few counts support this clone. The chain couples TRBV10-3 to TRBJ1-5, with TRBD1 matching over 7 bases. Germline assignment: CDR1 ENHRY and CDR2 SYGVKD. The CDR3 runs to 14 residues. The V and J ends lost 6 bases and 6 bases, in that order; junction bases with no gene match: 8. The CDR3 region is CAIRRGQDGQPQHF. DNA for the CDR3: TGTGCCATCAGACGCGGACAGGACGGTCAGCCCCAGCATTTT.

The chain recombines TRBV30 with TRBJ1-6; TRBD1 matches at 8 bases. V gave up 5 bases and J gave up 9 bases; unmatched junction bases: 6. This CDR3 is 13 amino acids long. Germline V lookup: CDR1 GTSNPN, CDR2 SVGIG (reference sequence). CDR3 DNA sequence: TGTGCCTGGGGACGGACAGGGTCTTCACCCCTCCACTTT. Translation gives CAWGRTGSSPLHF. The variable domain in full, with the rest retrieved from reference TRBV30 and TRBJ1-6, is SQTIHQWPATLVQPVGSPLSLECTVEGTSNPNLYWYRQAAGRGLQLLFYSVGIGQISSEVPQNLSASRPQDRQFILSSKKLLLSDSGFYLCAWGRTGSSPLHFGNGTRLTVT.

The V and J genes are TRBV23-1 and TRBJ1-4; a weak D match, TRBD1 (5 bases). TRBV23-1 is an ORF; its function is uncertain. There are 17 residues in the CDR3. Trimming took 0 bases from V and 3 from J, leaving 14 bases between them. The CDR3 sequence: CASSQSQGLIANEKLFF. DNA of the CDR3: TGCGCCAGCAGTCAATCCCAGGGTCTAATCGCTAATGAAAAACTGTTTTTT.

This clone was counted a single time. DNA of the CDR3: TGTGCCAGCAGTTTATTCGGCAGAAACTATGGCTACACCTTC. Translating it yields CASSLFGRNYGYTF. The rearrangement links TRBV28 to TRBJ1-2; no firm D call. The germline V gene has CDR1 MDHEN and CDR2 SYDVKM. This CDR3 spans 14 amino acids. Trimming pared 1 base from V and 2 bases from J, leaving 8 bases between.

This chain connects TRBV5-1 to TRBJ1-6, with 7 bases fitting TRBD1. J gave up 14 bases and V 0 bases, and 5 bases lay outside the gene matches. Germline lookup yields CDR1 SGHRS and CDR2 YFSETQ. The CDR3 is made up of 13 amino acids. The CDR3 DNA sequence: TGCGCCAGCAGCTTGGAGGAGGGGGCGGCCCTCCACTTT. It translates to CASSLEEGAALHF.

The chain combines TRBV11-2 with TRBJ1-1; TRBD1 might be the D (5 bases). Trimming took 5 bases from V and 5 from J, leaving 12 bases between them. Germline V gives CDR1 SGHAT, CDR2 FQNNGV. The CDR3 totals 13 residues. CDR3 DNA: TGTGCCAGCAGCGCAGACAGAGGGACTGAAGCTTTCTTT. Protein: CASSADRGTEAFF.

The rearrangement uses TRBV20-1 and TRBJ1-2; 11 bases are a match to TRBD1. In germline, CDR1 is DFQATT, CDR2 SNEGSKA (reference sequence). V lost 3 bases to trimming and J lost 0 bases; unmatched junction nucleotides: 9. The CDR3 runs to 17 residues. This CDR3 reads CSASGDRGATTNYGYTF. Written as DNA, the CDR3 is TGCAGTGCTAGTGGGGACAGGGGGGCTACCACTAACTATGGCTACACCTTC.

CDR3: CASSPGVTILPLHF. The CDR3 coding sequence is TGTGCCAGCAGTCCGGGGGTCACCATCCTTCCCCTCCACTTT. V is TRBV6-6 and J is TRBJ1-6; weak D call: TRBD1 (5 bases). Germline values: CDR1 MNHNY, CDR2 SVGAGI (reference sequence). This CDR3 is 14 amino acids long. V lost 5 bases, J lost 13 bases, and 18 bases lay in between.

The V gene is TRBV28, the J gene TRBJ1-2, with a weak D call TRBD1 (5 bases). Germline CDR1 and CDR2: MDHEN and SYDVKM. Trimming pared 10 bases from V and 1 base from J, leaving 13 bases between. The CDR3 is 13 amino acids. The DNA of the CDR3 is TGTGCCACCTGGGGCAGGGTTAACTATGGCTACACCTTC. It specifies CATWGRVNYGYTF.

This clone is a singleton in its sample. The genes are TRBV18 and TRBJ2-6; D is undetermined. V lost 2 bases, J lost 0 bases, and 5 bases lay in between. This CDR3 is 15 amino acids long. Germline CDR1 KGHSH, CDR2 LQKENI. DNA for the CDR3: TGTGCCAGCTCACCAACCTTCTCTGGGGCCAACGTCCTGACTTTC. This encodes CASSPTFSGANVLTF. The entire variable domain, with the rest obtained from reference TRBV18 and TRBJ2-6, is as follows: NAGVMQNPRHLVRRRGQEARLRCSPMKGHSHVYWYRQLPEEGLKFMVYLQKENIIDESGMPKERFSAEFPKEGPSILRIQQVVRGDSAAYFCASSPTFSGANVLTFGAGSRLTVL.